This TCR beta chain was captured in a study of control samples from healthy donors and cancer patients. Repertoires were generated with immunoSEQ multiplex PCR, while TCRdb's copy carries only in-frame clones and drops some. Of tens of thousands of clones in the sample, over 75% were seen once. Per the germline V gene, CDR1 is GTSNPN and CDR2 is SVGIG (reference sequence). With 5 bases clipped from V and 1 base from J, the junction kept 8 bases outside the gene matches. The CDR3 spans 15 residues. The V gene is TRBV30, the J gene TRBJ2-3, with 8 bases lining up with TRBD1. The source material was blood. The receptor was derived from a man aged 45 to 65 in good health. The CDR3 DNA follows: TGTGCCTGGGGACAGGGCTTATTAGGCACAGATACGCAGTATTTT. Translating it yields CAWGQGLLGTDTQYF.